A selection of T cell receptor beta chains follows, all from one sample in a study of cytomegalovirus exposure and HLA in healthy donors. Generated by immunoSEQ multiplex PCR, the TCRdb table keeps only in-frame clones and is missing some. The data hold approximately 120,000 clones, with around 82% observed a single time. Sequencing was done on a sample of PBMCs. Source of these receptors: a man aged 30-40 years in good health and CMV-seropositive. Each CDR3 is given with its conserved first and last residue. The order of the fields is J gene, D gene, clone size, V gene, CDR3 protein, CDR3 DNA. A D gene is named only where the DNA matches it firmly. Rows give clone size only sometimes, using once, few, many, or a class for an expanded clone.

J: TRBJ2-3; D: -; size: -; V: TRBV7-3; CDR3: CASSLWGPTDTQYF; DNA: TGTGCCAGCAGCTTATGGGGGCCCACAGATACGCAGTATTTT
J: TRBJ1-4; D: TRBD1; size: -; V: TRBV5-1; CDR3: CASSYLPGQPNEKLFF; DNA: TGCGCCAGCAGCTATTTACCGGGACAGCCGAATGAAAAACTGTTTTTT
J: TRBJ2-6; D: -; size: -; V: TRBV2; CDR3: CASSSTGVRPGANVLTF; DNA: TGTGCCAGCAGCTCCACCGGGGTCCGACCTGGGGCCAACGTCCTGACTTTC
J: TRBJ2-7; D: -; size: -; V: TRBV15; CDR3: CATSRDPGLYEQYF; DNA: TGTGCCACCAGCAGAGACCCGGGTTTATACGAGCAGTACTTC
J: TRBJ2-3; D: TRBD2; size: -; V: TRBV28; CDR3: CASSLIGRAQDTQYF; DNA: TGTGCCAGCAGTTTAATCGGGAGGGCTCAAGATACGCAGTATTTT
J: TRBJ1-2; D: TRBD1; size: -; V: TRBV4-2; CDR3: CASSQEQGQPFSNSPGYTF; DNA: TGTGCCAGCAGCCAAGAACAGGGACAGCCCTTTTCAAACAGCCCTGGCTACACCTTC
J: TRBJ2-7; D: -; size: -; V: TRBV5-1; CDR3: CASSLAGETYEQYF; DNA: TGCGCCAGCAGCTTGGCGGGAGAAACCTACGAGCAGTACTTC
J: TRBJ2-7; D: -; size: -; V: TRBV7-8; CDR3: CASSLTSYEQYF; DNA: TGTGCCAGCAGCTTAACTTCCTACGAGCAGTACTTC
J: TRBJ2-5; D: TRBD1; size: -; V: TRBV25-1; CDR3: CASSDPRDRGTVETQYF; DNA: TGTGCCAGCAGTGACCCCCGGGACAGGGGGACTGTTGAGACCCAGTACTTC
J: TRBJ1-2; D: -; size: few; V: TRBV18; CDR3: CASSPPLSSGYTF; DNA: TGTGCCAGCTCACCACCTCTTTCGTCTGGCTACACCTTC
J: TRBJ2-1; D: TRBD2; size: -; V: TRBV11-3; CDR3: CASSLFSSGTHGNEQFF; DNA: TGTGCCAGCAGCTTATTCTCTAGCGGGACACATGGCAATGAGCAGTTCTTC
J: TRBJ2-2; D: -; size: -; V: TRBV4-1; CDR3: CASSQDWRTETKNTGELFF; DNA: TGCGCCAGCAGCCAAGATTGGCGGACAGAAACAAAGAACACCGGGGAGCTGTTTTTT
J: TRBJ2-1; D: -; size: once; V: TRBV11-2; CDR3: CASSLDRLSHEQFF; DNA: TGTGCCAGCAGCTTAGATCGACTATCCCATGAGCAGTTCTTC
J: TRBJ2-3; D: TRBD2; size: -; V: TRBV2; CDR3: CASIRRASGLAGSSTDTQYF; DNA: TGTGCCAGCATTCGGAGGGCCTCGGGACTAGCGGGATCTAGCACAGATACGCAGTATTTT
J: TRBJ2-2; D: TRBD1; size: -; V: TRBV5-1; CDR3: CASSLALSKLRDRGLTGELFF; DNA: TGCGCCAGCAGCTTGGCCCTTTCTAAACTCCGGGACAGGGGCCTCACCGGGGAGCTGTTTTTT
J: TRBJ2-7; D: TRBD1; size: -; V: TRBV7-6; CDR3: CASSLAPAGGFEQYF; DNA: TGTGCCAGCAGCTTAGCCCCGGCAGGGGGCTTCGAGCAGTACTTC
J: TRBJ1-4; D: TRBD1; size: -; V: TRBV7-9; CDR3: CASSGTGQGEKLFF; DNA: TGTGCCAGCAGCGGGACCGGACAGGGGGAAAAACTGTTTTTT
J: TRBJ2-7; D: TRBD2; size: -; V: TRBV27; CDR3: CASSFEAGGMYEQYF; DNA: TGTGCCAGCAGCTTTGAAGCGGGGGGGATGTACGAGCAGTACTTC
J: TRBJ2-3; D: TRBD2; size: -; V: TRBV27; CDR3: CASSRGGTSGFVVTQYF; DNA: TGTGCCAGCAGCCGGGGAGGGACTAGCGGTTTTGTAGTTACGCAGTATTTT
J: TRBJ2-7; D: -; size: -; V: TRBV7-3; CDR3: CASKGDTLSYEQYF; DNA: TGTGCCAGCAAAGGGGACACCCTCTCCTACGAGCAGTACTTC
J: TRBJ2-7; D: -; size: -; V: TRBV6-5; CDR3: CASSPRPASEQYF; DNA: TGTGCCAGCAGCCCCCGGCCCGCTAGCGAGCAGTACTTC
J: TRBJ2-6; D: TRBD1; size: -; V: TRBV13; CDR3: CASSFGQAGANVLTF; DNA: TGTGCCAGCAGCTTCGGACAGGCTGGGGCCAACGTCCTGACTTTC
J: TRBJ1-2; D: -; size: -; V: TRBV28; CDR3: CASTLGRPYGYTF; DNA: TGTGCCAGCACCCTGGGCAGGCCCTATGGCTACACCTTC
J: TRBJ1-3; D: -; size: -; V: TRBV6-5; CDR3: CASSWGNGNTIYF; DNA: TGTGCCAGCAGTTGGGGCAACGGAAACACCATATATTTT
J: TRBJ1-1; D: -; size: -; V: TRBV15; CDR3: CATSGTGRTEAFF; DNA: TGTGCCACCAGCGGCACAGGGCGAACTGAAGCTTTCTTT
J: TRBJ2-7; D: TRBD2; size: -; V: TRBV13; CDR3: CASSVAGSAYEQYF; DNA: TGTGCCAGCAGCGTAGCGGGGTCGGCCTACGAGCAGTACTTC
J: TRBJ1-1; D: -; size: -; V: TRBV19; CDR3: CASNPSGISTTEAFF; DNA: TGTGCCAGTAACCCCTCAGGGATCTCCACCACTGAAGCTTTCTTT
J: TRBJ2-7; D: -; size: once; V: TRBV5-1; CDR3: CASYIGPGSSYEQYF; DNA: TGCGCCAGCTACATCGGGCCGGGGAGCTCCTACGAGCAGTACTTC
J: TRBJ2-1; D: TRBD2; size: -; V: TRBV11-2; CDR3: CASSWGTSGSGNEQFF; DNA: TGTGCCAGCAGCTGGGGGACTAGCGGGAGCGGGAATGAGCAGTTCTTC
J: TRBJ1-5; D: TRBD1; size: -; V: TRBV6-1; CDR3: CASSDDRGDQPQHF; DNA: TGTGCCAGCAGTGACGACAGGGGTGATCAGCCCCAGCATTTT
J: TRBJ1-2; D: -; size: -; V: TRBV5-5; CDR3: CASSLTPGRGYTF; DNA: TGTGCCAGCAGCTTGACTCCGGGTCGTGGCTACACCTTC
J: TRBJ2-7; D: -; size: -; V: TRBV7-2; CDR3: CASSLVPLYEQYF; DNA: TGTGCCAGCAGCTTAGTCCCCTTATACGAGCAGTACTTC
J: TRBJ1-2; D: -; size: -; V: TRBV20-1; CDR3: CSARGGGGYTF; DNA: TGCAGTGCTAGAGGCGGGGGTGGCTACACCTTC
J: TRBJ1-2; D: -; size: -; V: TRBV15; CDR3: CATSRISRPTNYGYTF; DNA: TGTGCCACCAGCAGAATCTCTAGACCGACTAACTATGGCTACACCTTC
J: TRBJ1-1; D: -; size: -; V: TRBV28; CDR3: CASSPNYSGTEAFF; DNA: TGTGCCAGCAGCCCAAACTACAGTGGGACTGAAGCTTTTTTT
J: TRBJ2-7; D: TRBD2; size: -; V: TRBV25-1; CDR3: CASSEAPGTSGSWYEQYF; DNA: TGTGCCAGCAGTGAGGCGCCCGGGACTAGCGGGAGTTGGTACGAGCAGTACTTC
J: TRBJ2-1; D: -; size: -; V: TRBV2; CDR3: CASSGQGVLDEQFF; DNA: TGTGCCAGCAGTGGGCAGGGTGTCCTGGATGAGCAGTTCTTC
J: TRBJ2-1; D: -; size: few; V: TRBV7-2; CDR3: CASTLQTGPSNEQFF; DNA: TGTGCCAGCACCCTCCAGACAGGACCCTCGAATGAGCAGTTCTTC
J: TRBJ2-5; D: -; size: -; V: TRBV29-1; CDR3: CSVQLATETQYF; DNA: TGCAGCGTCCAACTAGCTACCGAGACCCAGTACTTC
J: TRBJ1-4; D: -; size: -; V: TRBV9; CDR3: CASSGGGSHEKLFF; DNA: TGTGCCAGCAGCGGAGGGGGATCCCATGAAAAACTGTTTTTT
J: TRBJ2-1; D: -; size: -; V: TRBV7-8; CDR3: CASSLVVRYNEQFF; DNA: TGTGCCAGCAGCTTAGTGGTACGGTACAATGAGCAGTTCTTC
J: TRBJ1-1; D: TRBD1; size: -; V: TRBV10-3; CDR3: CAIRPDRVGNTEAFF; DNA: TGTGCCATCAGGCCGGACAGGGTGGGTAACACTGAAGCTTTCTTT
J: TRBJ2-2; D: TRBD1; size: once; V: TRBV5-1; CDR3: CASRQGSDTGELFF; DNA: TGCGCCAGCAGACAGGGGTCGGACACCGGGGAGCTGTTTTTT
J: TRBJ2-1; D: -; size: -; V: TRBV11-2; CDR3: CASSLAASSYNEQFF; DNA: TGTGCCAGCAGCTTAGCTGCGAGCTCCTACAATGAGCAGTTCTTC
J: TRBJ2-1; D: -; size: -; V: TRBV29-1; CDR3: CSVAPSRSNEQFF; DNA: TGCAGCGTTGCCCCCTCTAGGAGCAATGAGCAGTTCTTC
J: TRBJ1-2; D: TRBD1; size: -; V: TRBV6-4; CDR3: CASSGQGQGATGYTF; DNA: TGTGCCAGCAGTGGACAGGGACAGGGGGCTACGGGCTACACCTTC
J: TRBJ2-1; D: TRBD1; size: -; V: TRBV11-3; CDR3: CASSKGTGYNEQFF; DNA: TGTGCCAGCAGCAAAGGGACAGGGTACAATGAGCAGTTCTTC
J: TRBJ1-1; D: -; size: few; V: TRBV19; CDR3: CASIRAGRGRNTEAFF; DNA: TGTGCCAGTATTCGAGCTGGGAGGGGGAGGAACACTGAAGCTTTCTTT
J: TRBJ1-1; D: -; size: -; V: TRBV6-1; CDR3: CATGRRASTEAFF; DNA: TGTGCCACTGGACGGAGGGCTAGCACTGAAGCTTTCTTT
J: TRBJ2-5; D: -; size: -; V: TRBV6-5; CDR3: CASTFLETQYF; DNA: TGTGCCAGCACCTTCCTAGAGACCCAGTACTTC
J: TRBJ2-7; D: -; size: -; V: TRBV5-5; CDR3: CASSFQGISYEQYF; DNA: TGTGCCAGCAGCTTCCAGGGTATCTCCTACGAGCAGTACTTC
J: TRBJ2-7; D: -; size: -; V: TRBV4-3; CDR3: CASSQDGGGSVGTRYF; DNA: TGCGCCAGCAGCCAAGATGGTGGGGGGTCTGTCGGTACCCGGTACTTC
J: TRBJ1-4; D: TRBD1; size: -; V: TRBV27; CDR3: CASSRTGVATNEKLFF; DNA: TGTGCCAGCAGTCGTACAGGGGTTGCAACTAATGAAAAACTGTTTTTT